Listed here are 8 T cell receptor beta chains from one sample, sequenced in a study of type 1 regulatory T cells (dated by TCRdb to the early 2020s). Beyond this particular receptor, the publication reports: Compared with non-Tr1 cells, Tr1 cells had a TCR repertoire that was more restricted, a finding the study read as clonal expansion induced by alloantigen.

The sequencing machine was an Illumina MiSeq. TCRdb itself trimmed the public reads at Q25 with fastp, ran MiXCR and retained productive beta chains. Entries that share a CDR3 protein sequence are merged under the most common genes and DNA. This sample has 60,000 to 75,000 distinct CDR3 sequences in its table, and 20% of those were observed once. Under 8.5% of the sample rests with the top ten. Antigens of these TCRs are unknown. Material: cultured type 1 regulatory T (Tr1) cells, either the whole culture or a sorted fraction (not recorded which). The cell subset or site label for this specimen denotes: type 1 regulatory T cells sorted from the T-allo10 product. These TCRs come from a human donor in good health.

This clonotype was seen many times. This chain joins TRBV24-1 and TRBJ2-2; tentatively, D is TRBD2 (5 bases). The V end was cut by 6 bases, the J end by 5 bases, with 6 bases between. This CDR3 region has 12 residues. From germline, CDR1 is KGHDR and CDR2 SFDVKD. DNA of the CDR3: TGTGCCACCAGTAGGGAGACCGGGGAGCTGTTTTTT. It translates to CATSRETGELFF.

Notes on this clonotype: This may come from a read error, since a much larger clone is one base off. The chain couples TRBV11-2 to TRBJ2-5, with TRBD2 identical over 7 bases. CDR1 and CDR2 (germline): SGHAT, FQNNGV. V shed 4 bases and J 11 bases; nucleotides not matched to a gene: 16. The CDR3 has 15 amino acids. The CDR3 here is CASSWVASGYNEQYF. The DNA of the CDR3 is TGTGCCAGCAGCTGGGTCGCTAGCGGATACAATGAGCAGTACTTC.

The V gene is TRBV30, the J gene TRBJ2-3; 7 positions match TRBD2. The CDR3 totals 13 residues. Germline V lookup: CDR1 GTSNPN, CDR2 SVGIG (reference sequence). The J segment lost 3 bases and the V segment lost 3 bases, leaving 3 bases of the junction unmatched. The CDR3 sequence: CAWSGGGTDTQYF. The DNA of the CDR3 is TGTGCCTGGAGCGGGGGAGGGACAGATACGCAGTATTTT.

The rearrangement links TRBV10-3 to TRBJ2-4; D not certain. Germline V CDR1 and CDR2: ENHRY, SYGVKD. This CDR3 has 13 residues. V was cut by 2 bases and J by 11 bases, with 13 bases left in between. In DNA form, the CDR3 reads TGTGCCATCAGTGAGCCGGGCACGGGCGTTCAGTACTTC. Residues: CAISEPGTGVQYF.

There are many counts of this clonotype. This rearrangement joins TRBV29-1 to TRBJ1-1; D ambiguous. V was trimmed by 5 bases and J by 2 bases, leaving 9 bases between them. The CDR3 is made up of 12 amino acids. CDR1 and CDR2 from the germline V gene are SQVTM and ANQGSEA. CDR3 sequence: CSVSTDNTEAFF. CDR3 bases: TGCAGCGTTAGTACGGATAACACTGAAGCTTTCTTT.

This chain joins TRBV5-1 and TRBJ2-2; possibly TRBD1 for D (6 bases). The CDR3 spans 18 residues. The V end was cut by 3 bases, the J end by 4 bases, with 22 bases between. Germline V gene sequence: CDR1 SGHRS, CDR2 YFSETQ. CDR3 DNA sequence: TGCGCCAGCAGCTCGAGGTCCCTACAGGGTGGGGCCACCGGGGAGCTGTTTTTT. Its translation: CASSSRSLQGGATGELFF.

The chain carries TRBV19 and TRBJ2-2, with unresolved D. Germline V gene sequence: CDR1 LNHDA, CDR2 SQIVND (reference sequence). The length of the CDR3 is 14 residues. Trimming took 3 bases from V and 0 from J, leaving 5 bases between them. CDR3 sequence: CASSIQPNTGELFF. CDR3 bases: TGTGCCAGTAGTATCCAGCCGAACACCGGGGAGCTGTTTTTT.

Ten or more counts support this clonotype. This chain joins TRBV5-1 and TRBJ2-7; TRBD1 agrees at 7 bases. The CDR3 consists of 12 residues. The germline gives CDR1 SGHRS, CDR2 YFSETQ. V shed 2 bases and J 5 bases; nucleotides not matched to a gene: 1. This chain's CDR3 is CASSLQGNEQYF. CDR3 nucleotide sequence: TGCGCCAGCAGCTTACAGGGGAACGAGCAGTACTTC.